This is a list of T cell receptor beta chains from one sample in a study of OX40 agonist ivuxolimab in advanced cancers. TCRdb's table, derived via immunoSEQ multiplex PCR, lists solely in-frame clones and lacks some. This sample has about 82,000 clones; roughly 90% occur once, and the top ten carry 0.37%. Sequenced here: CD4+ or CD8+ T cells sorted from blood, sampled in a trial of the OX40 agonist ivuxolimab. These receptors were collected from an adult with an advanced solid tumor such as melanoma, head and neck, liver or kidney cancer. Both conserved end residues are part of each CDR3. The D gene is left open where the match is weak. Size is omitted from some rows. Given values are once, few, many or a class for expanded clones.

size,V,J,D,DNA,CDR3
-,TRBV7-9,TRBJ1-1,-,TGTGCCAGCAGCTTAGAGGACAGTACTGAAGCTTTCTTT,CASSLEDSTEAFF
few,TRBV5-4,TRBJ2-7,-,TGTGCCAGCAGCCAAGATAGGATCGGCGAGCAGTACTTC,CASSQDRIGEQYF
-,TRBV7-9,TRBJ1-3,TRBD1,TGTGCCAGCAGCTTAGGACAGGGGGCGGCTGGAAACACCATATATTTT,CASSLGQGAAGNTIYF
-,TRBV6-5,TRBJ2-5,-,TGTGCCAGCAGTTACAAATGGCAAGAGACCCAGTACTTC,CASSYKWQETQYF
-,TRBV19,TRBJ1-2,-,TGTGCCAGTGGGCGGACTGGGGTTGTCTATGGCTACACCTTC,CASGRTGVVYGYTF
-,TRBV18,TRBJ2-3,TRBD2,TGTGCCTGTCGGAGGGAGCGGGAGATTACAGATACGCAGTATTTT,CACRREREITDTQYF
-,TRBV28,TRBJ1-6,TRBD1,TGTGCCAGCAGGGGGGGACAGGGGAGTAATTCACCCCTCCACTTT,CASRGGQGSNSPLHF
-,TRBV27,TRBJ1-2,-,TGTGCCAGCAGTTTAGGGGGGAACTATGGCTACACCTTC,CASSLGGNYGYTF
-,TRBV18,TRBJ1-3,-,TGTGCCAGCTCACCTAATACAGAAATTGGAAACACCATATATTTT,CASSPNTEIGNTIYF
once,TRBV5-6,TRBJ2-2,TRBD2,TGTGCCAGCAGCTTGGCGAGCGGGAGAGCGAACACCGGGGAGCTGTTTTTT,CASSLASGRANTGELFF
-,TRBV5-1,TRBJ2-5,-,TGCGCCAGCACCACGACAGGAGCCTACCAAGAGACCCAGTACTTC,CASTTTGAYQETQYF
-,TRBV27,TRBJ1-2,-,TGTGCCAGCAGTCGGACGGCTAACTATGGCTACACCTTC,CASSRTANYGYTF
-,TRBV5-6,TRBJ1-2,-,TGTGCCAGCAGCTTGGGCACCTATGGCTACACCTTC,CASSLGTYGYTF
-,TRBV11-2,TRBJ1-1,-,TGTGCCAGCAGCTTAGAATTTGGGGCGAGGAACACTGAAGCTTTCTTT,CASSLEFGARNTEAFF
-,TRBV6-4,TRBJ2-3,-,TGTGCCAGCAGTGCCCAATCCACAGATACGCAGTATTTT,CASSAQSTDTQYF
-,TRBV9,TRBJ2-2,TRBD2,TGTGCCAGCAGCGAGGCGGGAGTCTCCGGGGAGCTGTTTTTT,CASSEAGVSGELFF
-,TRBV19,TRBJ2-4,TRBD2,TGTGCCAGTAGTGTAACTAGCGGGGGAGCCAAAAACATTCAGTACTTC,CASSVTSGGAKNIQYF
few,TRBV11-2,TRBJ2-1,TRBD2,TGTGCCAGCAGCTTTATTCTAGCGGGAGGGAGCAATGAGCAGTTCTTC,CASSFILAGGSNEQFF
-,TRBV30,TRBJ1-1,-,TGTGCCAATATCGGGGCAGGGGCCCAGAACACTGAAGCTTTCTTT,CANIGAGAQNTEAFF
few,TRBV27,TRBJ2-7,TRBD1,TGTGCCAGCAGTGGATGGACAGGGATGGCGCAGTACTTC,CASSGWTGMAQYF
-,TRBV7-9,TRBJ2-3,TRBD1,TGTGCCAGCAGCCCTACAGGGGTAGATACGCAGTATTTT,CASSPTGVDTQYF
-,TRBV29-1,TRBJ2-5,TRBD2,TGCAGCGCCAACCCAGCGGGGGGGGAGGAGACCCAGTACTTC,CSANPAGGEETQYF
-,TRBV28,TRBJ2-7,-,TGTGCCAGCAGAAGGACGGGGTCGGACGAGCAGTACTTC,CASRRTGSDEQYF
-,TRBV29-1,TRBJ2-7,-,TGCAGCGTTCGATGGATGAGCTCCTACGAGCAGTACTTC,CSVRWMSSYEQYF
-,TRBV28,TRBJ2-3,TRBD2,TGTGCCAGCAGCCGACCGGGACTAGCGGGAGGGTACTTCACAGATACGCAGTATTTT,CASSRPGLAGGYFTDTQYF